One sample yielded the 32 T cell receptor beta chains listed below, sequenced in a study of T-cell memory formation after mild COVID-19. MiXCR, applied by TCRdb to the 5' RACE reads, yields one record per CDR3 protein. In the table there are about 310,000 distinct CDR3 sequences, less than 20% of which are singletons. Sequenced sample: PBMCs or a T cell subset sorted from them (not recorded which). These receptors were collected from a man between 18 and 29 years old who had mild COVID-19 (a few samples of this study predate the infection). Cell type and time point are not known.

This chain joins TRBV7-2 and TRBJ2-5; D gene ambiguous. The CDR3 sequence is 12 residues long. Trimming left V 5 bases short and J 5 bases short, with 9 bases between. CDR1 is SGHTA, CDR2 FQGNSA, per germline. The CDR3 is CASSGVGETQYF. CDR3 bases: TGTGCCAGCAGCGGGGTTGGGGAGACCCAGTACTTC.

The chain uses TRBV20-1 and TRBJ2-7; D is possibly TRBD1 or TRBD2 (5 bases each). In germline, CDR1 is DFQATT, CDR2 SNEGSKA (reference sequence). The CDR3 length is 14 residues. V lost 1 base, J lost 7 bases, and 17 bases lay in between. The chain's CDR3 is CSARVQVGAGEQYF. CDR3 nucleotide sequence: TGCAGTGCTAGAGTACAGGTCGGGGCCGGGGAGCAGTACTTC.

A few counts support this clonotype. The chain links TRBV7-9 to TRBJ1-1, with a weak D call TRBD1 (5 bases). The CDR3 length is 16 residues. With 5 bases removed from V and 4 bases from J, the gap between germline ends came to 20 bases. Per the germline V gene, CDR1 is SEHNR and CDR2 is FQNEAQ (reference sequence). CDR3 residues: CASSIPRRGVSTEAFF. CDR3 DNA sequence: TGTGCCAGCAGCATACCGCGGAGAGGGGTGTCCACTGAAGCTTTCTTT. The full variable domain, rest sourced from reference TRBV7-9 and TRBJ1-1, is DTGVSQNPRHKITKRGQNVTFRCDPISEHNRLYWYRQTLGQGPEFLTYFQNEAQLEKSRLLSDRFSAERPKGSFSTLEIQRTEQGDSAMYLCASSIPRRGVSTEAFFGQGTRLTVV.

The chain joins TRBV6-2 or TRBV6-3 to TRBJ2-3; 9 bases match TRBD1. This CDR3 contains 13 residues. Germline CDR1 MNHEY, CDR2 SVGEGT. V gave up 6 bases and J gave up 6 bases; unmatched junction bases: 4. In DNA, the CDR3 is TGTGCCAGCAGGCTACAGGGGGCGGATACGCAGTATTTT. This gives the protein CASRLQGADTQYF.

The chain couples TRBV12-3 or TRBV12-4 to TRBJ1-1; D call uncertain. V gave up 0 bases and J gave up 3 bases, with 5 bases separating them. The CDR3 totals 13 residues. CDR3 coding DNA: TGTGCCAGCAGTTTAGCACCCCACACTGAAGCTTTCTTT. Translated: CASSLAPHTEAFF.

V and J are TRBV7-2 and TRBJ2-2; the D gene is possibly TRBD2 (7 bases). V lost 8 bases to trimming and J lost 6 bases, with 19 bases between them. CDR1 SGHTA and CDR2 FQGNSA come from the germline V gene. The CDR3 extends over 15 amino acids. The CDR3 DNA reads TGTGCCAGCGCGAGGGGGGGCCGCAAGGCCGGGGAGCTGTTTTTT. This sequence encodes CASARGGRKAGELFF.

This clonotype was seen a handful of times. The chain couples TRBV20-1 to TRBJ1-4, with 7 bases identical to TRBD1. This CDR3 comprises 15 residues. V was pared by 6 bases and J by 7 bases, with 14 bases of the junction left unmatched. Germline V gene data show CDR1 as DFQATT and CDR2 as SNEGSKA (reference sequence). Here the CDR3 reads CSARNSGGPSEKLFF. In DNA form, the CDR3 reads TGCAGTGCCCGCAATTCAGGGGGGCCCTCTGAAAAACTGTTTTTT.

This clonotype has a handful of counts. The chain links TRBV11-2 to TRBJ2-3; D is undetermined. CDR3 size: 16 residues. Germline-derived CDR1 and CDR2 are SGHAT and FQNNGV. The V and J ends lost 4 bases and 1 base respectively, with 15 bases between them. CDR3 sequence: CASSSELAAGTDTQYF. DNA for the CDR3: TGTGCCAGCAGCTCAGAACTGGCGGCAGGCACAGATACGCAGTATTTT.

This sequence joins TRBV4-2 and TRBJ2-4, with 7 bases fitting TRBD1. The CDR3 loop spans 16 amino acids. The ends lost 2 bases at V and 0 bases at J; junction bases unmatched: 4. In germline, CDR1 is LGHNA, CDR2 YNFKEQ. CDR3 residues: CASSQLGQVAKNIQYF. DNA for the CDR3: TGTGCCAGCAGCCAACTTGGACAGGTAGCCAAAAACATTCAGTACTTC.

The chain is built from TRBV7-9 and TRBJ1-2; D might be TRBD1 (5 bases). Between the trimmed V and J ends, which lost 3 bases and 12 bases, there was a span of 14 bases. This CDR3 spans 12 amino acids. The germline V gene encodes CDR1 SEHNR and CDR2 FQNEAQ (reference sequence). The CDR3 nucleotides read TGTGCCAGCAGCTTGGGTGGGGCGGTCCACACCTTC. Translation: CASSLGGAVHTF. Looking up the rest from reference TRBV7-9 and TRBJ1-2 gives the full variable domain: DTGVSQNPRHKITKRGQNVTFRCDPISEHNRLYWYRQTLGQGPEFLTYFQNEAQLEKSRLLSDRFSAERPKGSFSTLEIQRTEQGDSAMYLCASSLGGAVHTFGSGTRLTVV.

The genes are TRBV4-1 and TRBJ1-2; possible D gene TRBD1, 6 bases. This CDR3 is built from 14 residues. Trimming removed 2 bases from V and 4 bases from J, with 11 bases in between. Germline V gives CDR1 MGHRA, CDR2 YSYEKL. CDR3 DNA: TGCGCCAGCAGCCAAACCGGGACACTCTATGGCTACACCTTC. This encodes CASSQTGTLYGYTF.

The chain links TRBV6-5 to TRBJ1-5, with D unresolved. V lost 7 bases, J lost 5 bases, and 18 bases lay in between. This CDR3 contains 15 residues. Germline CDR1 MNHEY, CDR2 SVGAGI. For the CDR3, the DNA is TGTGCCAGCAAATGGGCGCACCAAGCGGATCAGCCCCAGCATTTT. Protein product: CASKWAHQADQPQHF.

This chain joins TRBV4-1 and TRBJ2-1; D is unclear. This CDR3 region has 12 residues. Germline loops: CDR1 MGHRA, CDR2 YSYEKL. V lost 4 bases to trimming and J lost 8 bases, with 9 bases between them. In nucleotides, the CDR3 is TGCGCCAGCAGCCGCACACTGGATGAGCAGTTCTTC. It is translated as CASSRTLDEQFF.

The rearrangement links TRBV4-3 to TRBJ2-3; D perhaps matches TRBD2 (6 bases). Trimming left V 3 bases short and J 1 base short, with 20 bases between. The CDR3 is 18 residues long. Germline-derived CDR1 and CDR2 are LGHNA and YSLEER. CDR3 in amino acids: CASSHTLHGTLRTDTQYF. Here the CDR3 DNA reads TGCGCCAGCAGCCACACCCTCCACGGGACTCTCCGCACAGATACGCAGTATTTT.

Concerning this clonotype itself: A single base separates this from a much larger clone, so it may be a read error. The chain uses TRBV5-1 and TRBJ1-4, with D perhaps TRBD1 (6 bases). V lost 4 bases and J lost 12, with 19 bases in between. Germline V lookup: CDR1 SGHRS, CDR2 YFSETQ. The length of the CDR3 is 14 residues. The CDR3 is CASSGPGDYGELFF. CDR3 DNA sequence: TGCGCCAGCAGCGGCCCAGGGGATTACGGAGAACTGTTTTTT.

This clonotype appeared many times. CDR3 residues: CASSWTGYGYTF. The CDR3 region has the DNA TGTGCCAGCAGTTGGACAGGATATGGCTACACCTTC. The chain has TRBV12-3 or TRBV12-4 and TRBJ1-2, with TRBD1 matching 7 bases. Trimming at V came to 4 bases and at J to 5 bases, leaving 1 base not matched to a gene. CDR3 length equals 12 residues.

The rearrangement links TRBV12-3 or TRBV12-4 to TRBJ2-2, with D perhaps being TRBD1 or TRBD2 (5 bases each). The CDR3 spans 13 residues. The germline V and J ends were trimmed by 6 bases and 6 bases, with 11 bases remaining between them. CDR3 coding DNA: TGTGCCAGCAGACCGCCGGGACCCGGGGAGCTGTTTTTT. It translates to CASRPPGPGELFF.

The chain combines TRBV3-1 with TRBJ2-1, with D maybe TRBD2 (5 bases). Trimming left V 6 bases short and J 4 bases short, with 16 bases between. The CDR3 totals 15 residues. Germline V gene sequence: CDR1 LGHDT, CDR2 YNNKEL (reference sequence). CDR3 bases: TGTGCCAGCAGTCGGACTCTTCTTAGGTACAATGAGCAGTTCTTC. Translating it yields CASSRTLLRYNEQFF.

The CDR3 region has the DNA TGTGCCAGCAGCTTATCGGGGGGGGACTGGACAGATACGCAGTATTTT. It is translated as CASSLSGGDWTDTQYF. V and J are TRBV7-2 and TRBJ2-3, with 8 bases lining up with TRBD2. Germline V gives CDR1 SGHTA, CDR2 FQGNSA. The CDR3 has 16 amino acids. V gave up 2 bases and J gave up 3 bases; unmatched junction bases: 7.

The V call is TRBV7-6, the J call TRBJ2-5; possibly TRBD1 or TRBD2 for D (7 bases each). V lost 5 bases to trimming and J lost 3 bases, with 22 bases between them. Looked up from germline, CDR1 is SGHVS and CDR2 is FNYEAQ. CDR3 length equals 17 residues. The CDR3 region is CASSHRGGGDPEETQYF. CDR3 sequence (DNA): TGTGCCAGCAGCCACCGGGGAGGGGGCGATCCCGAAGAGACCCAGTACTTC. Full variable domain (rest looked up from reference TRBV7-6 and TRBJ2-5): GAGVSQSPRYKVTKRGQDVALRCDPISGHVSLYWYRQALGQGPEFLTYFNYEAQQDKSGLPNDRFSAERPEGSISTLTIQRTEQRDSAMYRCASSHRGGGDPEETQYFGPGTRLLVL.

The CDR3 nucleotides read TGCGCCAGCAGCCAAGTGGCGGGGGGGCCCCGAGAGACCCAGTACTTC. Its translation is CASSQVAGGPRETQYF. The chain carries TRBV4-3 and TRBJ2-5, with TRBD2 matching 9 bases. The V gene end was trimmed by 1 base and the J gene end by 4 bases; junction bases not matched to a gene: 7. The germline V gene encodes CDR1 LGHNA and CDR2 YSLEER. The CDR3 loop spans 16 amino acids.

This chain joins TRBV7-2 and TRBJ1-2; 7 nucleotides align to TRBD1. CDR3 length: 16 residues. Per germline, CDR1 SGHTA and CDR2 FQGNSA. Trimming removed 0 bases from V and 4 bases from J; junction bases left unmatched: 8. CDR3 in amino acids: CASSLAEGALSYGYTF. In DNA form, the CDR3 reads TGTGCCAGCAGCTTAGCCGAGGGGGCGCTTAGCTATGGCTACACCTTC.

The chain employs TRBV20-1 and TRBJ2-3; D may be TRBD2 (5 bases). The V and J ends lost 1 base and 0 bases respectively, with 8 bases between them. Germline V lookup: CDR1 DFQATT, CDR2 SNEGSKA (reference sequence). The CDR3 has 14 amino acids. This CDR3 reads CSARAGGSTDTQYF. The DNA of the CDR3 is TGCAGTGCTAGAGCAGGCGGGAGCACAGATACGCAGTATTTT.

In its sample, this clonotype was seen a few times. V is TRBV5-1 and J is TRBJ2-1, with a weak D call TRBD1 (6 bases). Trimming cost V 4 bases and J 8 bases, with 13 bases left between them. The CDR3 loop spans 13 amino acids. Germline V CDR1 and CDR2: SGHRS, YFSETQ. The CDR3, as DNA: TGCGCCAGCAGCAGGACAGAGAGCTATGAGCAGTTCTTC. Translation gives CASSRTESYEQFF.

This clonotype was observed a few times. The CDR3: CSARDRADSNQPQHF. CDR3 sequence (DNA): TGCAGTGCTAGAGACAGGGCTGATAGCAATCAGCCCCAGCATTTT. This rearrangement joins TRBV20-1 to TRBJ1-5, with D perhaps matching TRBD1 (5 bases). The CDR3 totals 15 residues. The ends were cut back, 0 bases at V and 0 bases at J, with 9 bases in the middle. CDR1 is DFQATT and CDR2 is SNEGSKA in the germline V gene (reference sequence).

This clonotype has a count of ten or more. The V gene is TRBV7-8, the J gene TRBJ2-5; 8 bases match TRBD2. Germline loops: CDR1 SGHVS, CDR2 FQNEAQ. This CDR3 region has 14 residues. The V and J ends lost 9 bases and 5 bases, in that order; junction bases with no gene match: 11. The CDR3 DNA is TGTGCCAGTGGTGCTAGCGGGCGACCGGAGACCCAGTACTTC. It codes for CASGASGRPETQYF.

The rearrangement joins TRBV6-5 to TRBJ2-5; possible D gene TRBD2, 6 bases. The CDR3 covers 14 residues. The germline V gene has CDR1 MNHEY and CDR2 SVGAGI. V lost 5 bases, J lost 4 bases, and 14 bases lay in between. As DNA, the CDR3 is TGTGCCAGCAGTCACGGACTATTCCGAGAGACCCAGTACTTC. This encodes CASSHGLFRETQYF.

A few counts support this clonotype. This rearrangement joins TRBV29-1 to TRBJ1-1; no clear D gene. The CDR3 spans 10 residues. V lost 7 bases and J lost 4, with 7 bases in between. Germline V gene sequence: CDR1 SQVTM, CDR2 ANQGSEA. CDR3 sequence: CSEGGTEAFF. CDR3 sequence (DNA): TGCAGCGAGGGAGGCACTGAAGCTTTCTTT.

The chain recombines TRBV11-2 with TRBJ2-5; 7 bases are a match to TRBD2. The CDR3 contains 14 residues. The germline gives CDR1 SGHAT, CDR2 FQNNGV. Trimming cost V 5 bases and J 5 bases; bases outside gene matches: 8. The CDR3 reads CASSGSVGRETQYF. The CDR3, as DNA: TGTGCCAGCAGCGGGTCTGTCGGGAGGGAGACCCAGTACTTC.

V and J are TRBV6-2 or TRBV6-3 and TRBJ1-1; D is unclear. CDR1 is MNHEY, CDR2 SVGEGT, per germline. V was clipped by 2 bases and J by 2 bases, with 9 bases between them. This CDR3 comprises 14 residues. The CDR3 loop is CASSYNGVNTEAFF. CDR3 bases: TGTGCCAGCAGTTACAACGGGGTAAACACTGAAGCTTTCTTT.

Only a few counts were recorded for this clonotype. This CDR3 is CASSSYRDRGLSNYGYTF. The CDR3 DNA follows: TGTGCCAGCAGCTCGTACCGGGACAGGGGGCTATCTAACTATGGCTACACCTTC. The rearrangement links TRBV7-8 to TRBJ1-2, with 12 bases fitting TRBD1. The CDR3 runs to 18 residues. Germline values: CDR1 SGHVS, CDR2 FQNEAQ. Unmatched junction bases numbered 9, after V lost 4 bases and J lost 0 bases.

V and J are TRBV2 and TRBJ2-1, with D tentatively TRBD2 (6 bases). V lost 5 bases to trimming and J lost 0 bases, with 17 bases between them. Looked up from germline, CDR1 is SNHLY and CDR2 is FYNNEI. CDR3 size: 17 residues. The CDR3 sequence is CASSSSRAGRSYNEQFF. For the CDR3, the DNA is TGTGCCAGCAGTTCCAGTCGAGCGGGTCGCTCCTACAATGAGCAGTTCTTC. Full variable domain (outside the CDR3, taken from reference TRBV2 and TRBJ2-1): EPEVTQTPSHQVTQMGQEVILRCVPISNHLYFYWYRQILGQKVEFLVSFYNNEISEKSEIFDDQFSVERPDGSNFTLKIRSTKLEDSAMYFCASSSSRAGRSYNEQFFGPGTRLTVL.